In its sample, the clone carrying this T cell receptor beta chain was seen once. What it recognizes is unknown. This specimen comes from a study of vaccination and CD4 T cells after COVID-19. General study findings and limits: Convalescent patients' clones that were vaccine-specific were spike mono-reactive in 304 of 307 cases. From approximately 21 to 40, the median of SARS-CoV-2-reactive clonotypes rose without reaching significance.

V was trimmed by 5 bases and J by 1 base, leaving 9 bases between them. The CDR3 is 13 residues long. Per the germline V gene, CDR1 is SGHAT and CDR2 is FQNNGV. Cultured CD4+ T cell DNA was sequenced using the Oncomine TCR Beta short-read assay. MiXCR, applied by TCRdb to the PCR reads, yields one record per CDR3 protein. The table has roughly 24,000 distinct CDR3 sequences, about three fifths seen once; the top ten hold under 6.5%. Regarding treatment: roughly 10-day PBMC culture with coronavirus spike peptide pools or control peptides (ViraFEST assay). The specimen was CD4+ T cells from blood, cultured in vitro. This rearrangement joins TRBV11-2 to TRBJ2-7, with D hard to call. The clonotype was recovered from a human donor who had recovered from COVID-19. The chain's CDR3 is CASSRRDSYEQYF. DNA for the CDR3: TGTGCCAGCAGCCGCCGAGATTCCTACGAGCAGTACTTC.